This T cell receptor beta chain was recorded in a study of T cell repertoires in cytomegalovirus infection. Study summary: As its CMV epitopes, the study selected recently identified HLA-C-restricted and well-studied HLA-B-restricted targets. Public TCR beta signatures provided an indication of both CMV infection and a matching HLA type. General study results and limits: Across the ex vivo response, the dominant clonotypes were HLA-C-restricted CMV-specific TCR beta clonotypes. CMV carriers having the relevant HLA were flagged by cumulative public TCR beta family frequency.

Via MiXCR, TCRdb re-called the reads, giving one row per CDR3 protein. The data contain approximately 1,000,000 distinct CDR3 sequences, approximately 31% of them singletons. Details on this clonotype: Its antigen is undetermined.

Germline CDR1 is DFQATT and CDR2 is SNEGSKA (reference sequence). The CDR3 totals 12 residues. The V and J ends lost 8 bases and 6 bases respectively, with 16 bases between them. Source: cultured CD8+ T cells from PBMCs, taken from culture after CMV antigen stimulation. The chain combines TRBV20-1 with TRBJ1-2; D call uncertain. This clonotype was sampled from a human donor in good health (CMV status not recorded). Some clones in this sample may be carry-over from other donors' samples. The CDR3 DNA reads TGCAGTCCAGCTTGGCAAGAGGATGGCTACACCTTC. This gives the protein CSPAWQEDGYTF.